Sequencing of this T cell receptor beta chain was carried out in a study of cytomegalovirus exposure and HLA in healthy donors. PCR primers comprised 60 Vbeta and 13 Jbeta primers. Produced via immunoSEQ multiplex PCR; TCRdb's table is partial and in-frame only. The sample has 130,000 to 150,000 clones; around 74% are singletons. CDR1 is LNHDA and CDR2 is SQIVND in the germline V gene (reference sequence). The CDR3 runs to 14 residues. Trimming removed 4 bases from V and 2 bases from J, with 10 bases in between. The source of this sequence is a man between 18 and 35 years old in good health and CMV-seropositive. The chain couples TRBV19 to TRBJ2-3, with D tentatively TRBD1 (5 bases). Source material: PBMCs. The CDR3 reads CASSTRTSTDTQYF. The CDR3 DNA reads as TGTGCCAGTAGTACCCGGACATCCACAGATACGCAGTATTTT.